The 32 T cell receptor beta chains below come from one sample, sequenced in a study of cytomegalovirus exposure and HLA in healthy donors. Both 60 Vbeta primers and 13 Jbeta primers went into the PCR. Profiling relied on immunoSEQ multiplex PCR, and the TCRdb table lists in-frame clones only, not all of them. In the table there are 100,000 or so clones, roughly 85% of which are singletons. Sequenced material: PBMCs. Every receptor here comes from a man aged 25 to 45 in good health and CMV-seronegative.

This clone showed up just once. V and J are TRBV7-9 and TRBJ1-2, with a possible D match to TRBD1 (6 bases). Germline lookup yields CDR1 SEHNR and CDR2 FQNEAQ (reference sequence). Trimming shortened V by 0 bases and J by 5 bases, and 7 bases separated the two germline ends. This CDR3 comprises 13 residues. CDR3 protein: CASSLATGYGYTF. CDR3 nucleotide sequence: TGTGCCAGCAGCTTAGCAACAGGGTATGGCTACACCTTC.

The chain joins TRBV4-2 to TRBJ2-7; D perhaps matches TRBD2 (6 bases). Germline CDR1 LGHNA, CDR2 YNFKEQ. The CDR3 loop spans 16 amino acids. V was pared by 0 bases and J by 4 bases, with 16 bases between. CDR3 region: CASSQDGGGLSYEQYF. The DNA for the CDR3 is TGTGCCAGCAGCCAAGATGGGGGAGGACTCTCATACGAGCAGTACTTC.

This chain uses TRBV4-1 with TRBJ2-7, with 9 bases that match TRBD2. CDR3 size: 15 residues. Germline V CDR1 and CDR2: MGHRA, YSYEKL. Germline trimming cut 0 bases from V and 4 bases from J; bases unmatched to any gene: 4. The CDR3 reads CASSQDVSGGYEQYF. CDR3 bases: TGCGCCAGCAGCCAAGATGTTAGCGGGGGTTACGAGCAGTACTTC.

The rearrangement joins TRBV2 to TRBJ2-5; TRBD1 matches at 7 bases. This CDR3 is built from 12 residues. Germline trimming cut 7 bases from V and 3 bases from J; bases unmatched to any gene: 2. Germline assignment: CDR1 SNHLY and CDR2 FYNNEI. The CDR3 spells CASTGQEETQYF. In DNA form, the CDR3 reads TGTGCCAGCACCGGACAGGAAGAGACCCAGTACTTC. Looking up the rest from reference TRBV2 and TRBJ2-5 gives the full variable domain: EPEVTQTPSHQVTQMGQEVILRCVPISNHLYFYWYRQILGQKVEFLVSFYNNEISEKSEIFDDQFSVERPDGSNFTLKIRSTKLEDSAMYFCASTGQEETQYFGPGTRLLVL.

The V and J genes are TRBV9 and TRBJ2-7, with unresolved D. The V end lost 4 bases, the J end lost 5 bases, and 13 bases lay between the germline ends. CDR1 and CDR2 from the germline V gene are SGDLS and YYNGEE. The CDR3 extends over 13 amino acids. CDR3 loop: CASSYAVRDEQYF. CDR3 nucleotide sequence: TGTGCCAGCAGCTACGCAGTTCGGGACGAGCAGTACTTC.

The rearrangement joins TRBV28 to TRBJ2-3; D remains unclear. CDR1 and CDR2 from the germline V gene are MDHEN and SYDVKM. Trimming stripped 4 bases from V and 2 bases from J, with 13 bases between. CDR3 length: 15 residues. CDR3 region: CASSSGITITDTQYF. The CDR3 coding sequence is TGTGCCAGCAGTTCGGGTATAACGATCACAGATACGCAGTATTTT.

The CDR3 sequence: CASSRAGRGYTF. CDR3 DNA sequence: TGTGCCAGCAGTAGGGCAGGGCGTGGCTACACCTTC. The V call is TRBV25-1, the J call TRBJ1-2; TRBD1 is a possible D gene (5 bases). V gave up 5 bases and J gave up 7 bases, with 11 bases separating them. Germline lookup yields CDR1 MGHDK and CDR2 SYGVNS. CDR3 length equals 12 residues.

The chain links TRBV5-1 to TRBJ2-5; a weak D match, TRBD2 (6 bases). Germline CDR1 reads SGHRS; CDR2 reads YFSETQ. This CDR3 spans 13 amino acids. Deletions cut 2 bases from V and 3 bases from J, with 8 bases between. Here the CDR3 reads CASSFSGEETQYF. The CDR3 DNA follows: TGCGCCAGCAGCTTTAGCGGCGAAGAGACCCAGTACTTC.

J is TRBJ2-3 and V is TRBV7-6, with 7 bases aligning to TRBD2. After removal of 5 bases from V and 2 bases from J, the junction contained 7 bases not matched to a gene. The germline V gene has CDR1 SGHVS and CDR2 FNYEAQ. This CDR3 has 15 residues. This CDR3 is CASSPWTRPTDTQYF. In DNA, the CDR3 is TGTGCCAGCAGCCCCTGGACTAGGCCCACAGATACGCAGTATTTT. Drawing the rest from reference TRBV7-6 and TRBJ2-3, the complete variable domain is GAGVSQSPRYKVTKRGQDVALRCDPISGHVSLYWYRQALGQGPEFLTYFNYEAQQDKSGLPNDRFSAERPEGSISTLTIQRTEQRDSAMYRCASSPWTRPTDTQYFGPGTRLTVL.

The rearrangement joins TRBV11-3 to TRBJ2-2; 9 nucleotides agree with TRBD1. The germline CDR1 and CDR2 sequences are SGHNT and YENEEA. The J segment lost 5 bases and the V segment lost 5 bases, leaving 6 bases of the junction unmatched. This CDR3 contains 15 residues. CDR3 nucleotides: TGTGCCAGCAGCATAAACAGGGGGCAAACCGGGGAGCTGTTTTTT. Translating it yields CASSINRGQTGELFF. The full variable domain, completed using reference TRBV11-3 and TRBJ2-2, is EAGVVQSPRYKIIEKKQPVAFWCNPISGHNTLYWYLQNLGQGPELLIRYENEEAVDDSQLPKDRFSAERLKGVDSTLKIQPAELGDSAVYLCASSINRGQTGELFFGEGSRLTVL.

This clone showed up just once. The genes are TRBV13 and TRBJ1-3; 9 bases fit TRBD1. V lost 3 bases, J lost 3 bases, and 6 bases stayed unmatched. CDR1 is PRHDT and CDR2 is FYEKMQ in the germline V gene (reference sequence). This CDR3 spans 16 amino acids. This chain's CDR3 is CASSFSTGGRGNTIYF. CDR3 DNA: TGTGCCAGCAGCTTTAGTACAGGGGGCCGTGGAAACACCATATATTTT.

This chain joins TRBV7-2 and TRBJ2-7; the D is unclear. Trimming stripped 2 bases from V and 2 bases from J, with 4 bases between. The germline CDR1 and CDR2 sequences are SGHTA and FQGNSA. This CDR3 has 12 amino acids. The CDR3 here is CASSLLTYEQYF. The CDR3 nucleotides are TGTGCCAGCAGCTTACTTACCTACGAGCAGTACTTC.

This chain's CDR3 is CASSYSQNTDTQYF. CDR3 coding DNA: TGTGCCAGCAGCTATTCACAGAACACAGATACGCAGTATTTT. The V gene is TRBV7-9, the J gene TRBJ2-3, with D unclear. This CDR3 spans 14 amino acids. Trimming removed 4 bases at V and 2 bases at J, with 10 bases between. CDR1 is SEHNR, CDR2 FQNEAQ, per germline (reference sequence). Full variable domain (remainder filled in from reference TRBV7-9 and TRBJ2-3): DTGVSQNPRHKITKRGQNVTFRCDPISEHNRLYWYRQTLGQGPEFLTYFQNEAQLEKSRLLSDRFSAERPKGSFSTLEIQRTEQGDSAMYLCASSYSQNTDTQYFGPGTRLTVL.

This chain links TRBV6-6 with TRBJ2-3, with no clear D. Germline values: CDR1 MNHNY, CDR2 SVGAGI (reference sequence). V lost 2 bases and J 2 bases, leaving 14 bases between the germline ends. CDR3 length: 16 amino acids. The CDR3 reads CASSYGAAILTDTQYF. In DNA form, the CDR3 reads TGTGCCAGCAGTTACGGAGCAGCGATCCTCACAGATACGCAGTATTTT.

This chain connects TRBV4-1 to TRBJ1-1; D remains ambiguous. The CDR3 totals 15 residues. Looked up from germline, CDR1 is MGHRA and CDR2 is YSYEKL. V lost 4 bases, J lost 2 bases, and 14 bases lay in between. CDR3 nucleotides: TGCGCCAGCAGCCCTCCTGGACTAAGAAACACTGAAGCTTTCTTT. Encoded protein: CASSPPGLRNTEAFF.

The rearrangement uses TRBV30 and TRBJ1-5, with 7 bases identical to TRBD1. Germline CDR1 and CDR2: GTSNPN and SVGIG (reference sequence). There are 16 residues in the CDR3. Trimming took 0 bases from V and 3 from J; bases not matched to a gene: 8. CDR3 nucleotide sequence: TGTGCCTGGAGTGTACTAGGGACAGCCTTCAATCAGCCCCAGCATTTT. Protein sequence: CAWSVLGTAFNQPQHF.

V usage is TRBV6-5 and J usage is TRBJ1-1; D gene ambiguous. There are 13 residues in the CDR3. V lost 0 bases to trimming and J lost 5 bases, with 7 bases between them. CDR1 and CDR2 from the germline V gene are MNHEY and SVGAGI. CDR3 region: CASSYSDTTEAFF. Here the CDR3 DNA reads TGTGCCAGCAGTTACTCCGACACGACTGAAGCTTTCTTT.

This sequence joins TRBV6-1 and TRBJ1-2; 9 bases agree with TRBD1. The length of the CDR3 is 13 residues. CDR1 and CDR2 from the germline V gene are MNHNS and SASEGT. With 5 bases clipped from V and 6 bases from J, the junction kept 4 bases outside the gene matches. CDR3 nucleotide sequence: TGTGCCAGCAGTCGGCGGACAGGGGATGGCTACACCTTC. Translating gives CASSRRTGDGYTF.

The chain's CDR3 is CASSPTRDTEAFF. In DNA form, the CDR3 reads TGTGCCAGCAGTCCCACTCGAGACACTGAAGCTTTCTTT. The chain links TRBV27 to TRBJ1-1, with D hard to call. Germline-derived CDR1 and CDR2 are MNHEY and SMNVEV (reference sequence). The V gene lost 5 bases and the J gene lost 3 bases, with 10 bases spanning the gap. The CDR3 is 13 residues long.

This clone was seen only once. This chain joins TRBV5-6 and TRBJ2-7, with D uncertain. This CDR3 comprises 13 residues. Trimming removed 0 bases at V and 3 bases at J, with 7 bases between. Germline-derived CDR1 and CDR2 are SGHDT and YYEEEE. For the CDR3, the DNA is TGTGCCAGCAGCTTGGACACCTTCTACGAGCAGTACTTC. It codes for CASSLDTFYEQYF.

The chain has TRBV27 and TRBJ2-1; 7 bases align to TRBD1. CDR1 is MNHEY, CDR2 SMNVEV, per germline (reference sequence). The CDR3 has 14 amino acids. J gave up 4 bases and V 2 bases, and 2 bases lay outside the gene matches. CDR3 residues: CASSLGTEYNEQFF. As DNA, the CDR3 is TGTGCCAGCAGTTTAGGGACAGAGTACAATGAGCAGTTCTTC.

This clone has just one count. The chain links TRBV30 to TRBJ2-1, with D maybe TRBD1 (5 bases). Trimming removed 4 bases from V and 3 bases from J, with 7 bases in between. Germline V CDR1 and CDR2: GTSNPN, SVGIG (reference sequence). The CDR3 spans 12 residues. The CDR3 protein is CAWKGDYNEQFF. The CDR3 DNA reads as TGTGCCTGGAAAGGGGACTACAATGAGCAGTTCTTC.

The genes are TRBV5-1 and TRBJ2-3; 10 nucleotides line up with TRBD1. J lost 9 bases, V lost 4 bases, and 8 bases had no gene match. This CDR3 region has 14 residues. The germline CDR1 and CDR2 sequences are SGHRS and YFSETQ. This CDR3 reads CASSIRQGAGTQYF. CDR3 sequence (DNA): TGCGCCAGCAGCATTAGACAGGGGGCAGGGACGCAGTATTTT.

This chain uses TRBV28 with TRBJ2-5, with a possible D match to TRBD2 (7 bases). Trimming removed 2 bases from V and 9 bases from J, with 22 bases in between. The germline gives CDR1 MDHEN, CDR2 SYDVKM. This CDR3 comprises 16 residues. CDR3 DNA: TGTGCCAGCAGTTTAACCCCGGGGGGCCCTGAGGGGGCCCAGTACTTC. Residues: CASSLTPGGPEGAQYF.

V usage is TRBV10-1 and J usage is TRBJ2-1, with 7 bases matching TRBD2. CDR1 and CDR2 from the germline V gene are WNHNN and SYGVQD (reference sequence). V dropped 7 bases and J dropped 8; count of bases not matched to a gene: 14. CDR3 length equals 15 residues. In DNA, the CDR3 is TGCGCCAGCAATTATAGCGCTAGCGGAAGGGATGAGCAGTTCTTC. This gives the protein CASNYSASGRDEQFF.

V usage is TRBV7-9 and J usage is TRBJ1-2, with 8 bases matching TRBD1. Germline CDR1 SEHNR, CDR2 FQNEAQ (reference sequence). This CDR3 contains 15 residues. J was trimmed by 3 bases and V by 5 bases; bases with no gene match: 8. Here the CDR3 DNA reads TGTGCCAGCAGCATCGACAGGGGTTTCGACTATGGCTACACCTTC. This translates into CASSIDRGFDYGYTF.

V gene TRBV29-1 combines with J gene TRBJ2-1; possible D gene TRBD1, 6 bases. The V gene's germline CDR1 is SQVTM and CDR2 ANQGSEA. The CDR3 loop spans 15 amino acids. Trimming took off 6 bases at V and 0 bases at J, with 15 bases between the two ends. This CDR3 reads CSVEVGADSYNEQFF. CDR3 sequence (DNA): TGCAGCGTCGAGGTGGGGGCGGACTCCTACAATGAGCAGTTCTTC.

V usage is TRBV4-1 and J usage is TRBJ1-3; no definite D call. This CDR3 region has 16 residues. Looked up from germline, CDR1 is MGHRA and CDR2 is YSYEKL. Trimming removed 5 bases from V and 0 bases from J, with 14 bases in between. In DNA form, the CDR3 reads TGCGCCAGCAGCGCCCCCGGGATCCGCTCTGGAAACACCATATATTTT. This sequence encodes CASSAPGIRSGNTIYF.

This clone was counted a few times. The CDR3 protein is CASSSPGLAGQGYEQFF. Written as DNA, the CDR3 is TGTGCCAGCAGCTCCCCCGGCCTAGCGGGGCAGGGGTATGAGCAGTTCTTC. The gene calls are TRBV5-6 and TRBJ2-1, with 9 bases matching TRBD2. Per germline, CDR1 SGHDT and CDR2 YYEEEE. V trimming: 3 bases; J trimming: 8 bases; junction bases outside the gene matches: 15. CDR3 length: 17 residues.

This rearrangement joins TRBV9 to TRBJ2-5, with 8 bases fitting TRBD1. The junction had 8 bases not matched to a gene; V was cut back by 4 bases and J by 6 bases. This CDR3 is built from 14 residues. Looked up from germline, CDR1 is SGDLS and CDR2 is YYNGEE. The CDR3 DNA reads TGTGCCAGCAGCATTCGGACAGGGAGTAAGACCCAGTACTTC. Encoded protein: CASSIRTGSKTQYF.

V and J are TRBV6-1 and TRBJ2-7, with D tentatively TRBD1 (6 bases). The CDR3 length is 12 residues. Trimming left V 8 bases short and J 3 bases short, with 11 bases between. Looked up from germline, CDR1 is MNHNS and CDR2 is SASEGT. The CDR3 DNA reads TGTGCCAGCGCACAGGGTTTCTACGAGCAGTACTTC. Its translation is CASAQGFYEQYF.

CDR3 DNA: TGTGCCTGGAGTGGCAGTAACGAGCAGTACTTC. Its translation is CAWSGSNEQYF. The gene calls are TRBV30 and TRBJ2-7; no definite D call. V shed 1 base and J shed 5 bases, with 6 bases lying between them. Germline CDR1 is GTSNPN and CDR2 is SVGIG (reference sequence). There are 11 residues in the CDR3.